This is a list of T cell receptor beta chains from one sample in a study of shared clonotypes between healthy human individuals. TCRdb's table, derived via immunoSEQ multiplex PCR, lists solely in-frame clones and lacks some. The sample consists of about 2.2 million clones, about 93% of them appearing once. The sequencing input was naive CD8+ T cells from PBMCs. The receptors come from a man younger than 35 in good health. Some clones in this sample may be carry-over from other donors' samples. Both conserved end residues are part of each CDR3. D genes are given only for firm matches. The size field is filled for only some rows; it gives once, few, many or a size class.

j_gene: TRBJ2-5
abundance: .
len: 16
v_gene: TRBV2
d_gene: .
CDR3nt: TGTGCCAGCAGTGAAGCGCTTTTCAGATACCAAGAGACCCAGTACTTC
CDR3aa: CASSEALFRYQETQYF

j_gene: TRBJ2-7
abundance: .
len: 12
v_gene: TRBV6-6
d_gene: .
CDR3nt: TGTGCCAGCAGCCCACCAGGGTACGAGCAGTACTTC
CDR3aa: CASSPPGYEQYF

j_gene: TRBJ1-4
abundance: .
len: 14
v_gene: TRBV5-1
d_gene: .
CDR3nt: TGCGCCAGCAGCCCGGGGGGTAGCATTGAAAAACTGTTTTTT
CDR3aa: CASSPGGSIEKLFF

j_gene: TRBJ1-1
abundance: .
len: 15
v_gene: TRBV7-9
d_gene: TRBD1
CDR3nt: TGTGCCAGCAGCCTATGGGGACAGGGGAACACTGAAGCTTTCTTT
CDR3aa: CASSLWGQGNTEAFF

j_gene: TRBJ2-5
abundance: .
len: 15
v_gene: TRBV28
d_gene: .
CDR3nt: TGTGCCAGCAGTTTATGGGGAGAGGTGGAGGAGACCCAGTACTTC
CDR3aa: CASSLWGEVEETQYF

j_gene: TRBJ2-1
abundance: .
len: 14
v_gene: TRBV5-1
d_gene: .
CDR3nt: TGCGCCAGCAGCTGGGGACTGGGCCCTAATGAGCAGTTCTTC
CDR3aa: CASSWGLGPNEQFF

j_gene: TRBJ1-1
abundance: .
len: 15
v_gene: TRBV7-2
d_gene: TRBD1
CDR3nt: TGTGCCAGCAGCCCCCGGACAGGGAGGGGCACTGAAGCTTTCTTT
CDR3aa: CASSPRTGRGTEAFF

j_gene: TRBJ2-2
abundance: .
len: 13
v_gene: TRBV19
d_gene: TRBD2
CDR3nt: TGTGCCTCTCGGGGGGCGAACACCGGGGAGCTGTTTTTT
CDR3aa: CASRGANTGELFF

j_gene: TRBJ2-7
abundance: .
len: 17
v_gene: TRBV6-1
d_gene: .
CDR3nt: TGTGCCAGCAGTGAAGGGATAGGCCGCGGTGTGGCCTACGAGCAGTACTTC
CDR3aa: CASSEGIGRGVAYEQYF

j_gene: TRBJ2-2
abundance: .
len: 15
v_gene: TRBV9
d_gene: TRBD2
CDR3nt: TGTGCCAGCAGCGCTAGCGGGAGAGGGACCGAGGAGCTGTTTTTT
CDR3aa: CASSASGRGTEELFF

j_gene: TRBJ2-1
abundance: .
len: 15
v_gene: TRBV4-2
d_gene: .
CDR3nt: TGTGCCAGCAGCCAAGATGTGACGTTATACAATGAGCAGTTCTTC
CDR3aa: CASSQDVTLYNEQFF

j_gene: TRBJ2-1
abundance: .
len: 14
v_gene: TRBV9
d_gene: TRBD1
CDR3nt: TGTGCCAGCAGCTTCCCTCCAGGGGGTAATGAGCAGTTCTTC
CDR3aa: CASSFPPGGNEQFF

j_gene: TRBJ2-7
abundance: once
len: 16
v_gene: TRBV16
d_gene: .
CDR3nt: TGTGCCAGCAGCCAACTCCTAACCCCTACTACCCACGAGCAGTACTTC
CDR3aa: CASSQLLTPTTHEQYF

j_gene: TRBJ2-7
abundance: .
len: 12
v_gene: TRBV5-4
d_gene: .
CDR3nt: TGTGCCAGCAGCTTGGGGGTGGGAGAGCAGTACTTC
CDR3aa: CASSLGVGEQYF

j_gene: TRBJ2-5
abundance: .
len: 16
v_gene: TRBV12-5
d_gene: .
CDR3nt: TGTGCTAGTGGTTTGGCCGAAGACCATCCGTGGGAGACCCAGTACTTC
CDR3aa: CASGLAEDHPWETQYF

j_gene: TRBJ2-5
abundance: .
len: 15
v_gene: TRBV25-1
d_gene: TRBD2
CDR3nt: TGTGCCAGCAGTCCCCTGGGGGGGAGTAGAGAGACCCAGTACTTC
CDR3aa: CASSPLGGSRETQYF

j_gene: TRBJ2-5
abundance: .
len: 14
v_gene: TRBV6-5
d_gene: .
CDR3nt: TGTGCCAGCAGTTCGAGAGCGGGCTTGGAGACCCAGTACTTC
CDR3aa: CASSSRAGLETQYF

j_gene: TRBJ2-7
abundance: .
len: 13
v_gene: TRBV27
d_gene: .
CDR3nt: TGTGCCAGCAGTTCCGGGGCCATTTACGAGCAGTACTTC
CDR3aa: CASSSGAIYEQYF

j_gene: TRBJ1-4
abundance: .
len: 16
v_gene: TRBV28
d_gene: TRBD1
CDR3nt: TGTGCCAGCAGTTCCCCACGACAGGGAGGGAAAGAAAAACTGTTTTTT
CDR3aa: CASSSPRQGGKEKLFF

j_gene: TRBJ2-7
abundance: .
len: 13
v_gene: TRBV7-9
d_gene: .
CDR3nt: TGTGCCAGCAGCCCCCAGAGCCCCAGGGAGCAGTACTTC
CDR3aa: CASSPQSPREQYF

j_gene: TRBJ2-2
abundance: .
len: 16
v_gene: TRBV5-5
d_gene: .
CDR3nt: TGTGCCAGCAGCCCTAGGTTGGCGAGGAACACCGGGGAGCTGTTTTTT
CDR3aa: CASSPRLARNTGELFF

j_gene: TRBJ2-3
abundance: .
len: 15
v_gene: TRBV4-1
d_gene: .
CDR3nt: TGCGCCAGCAGCCAGGGCGGGCCAGCTGGGGATACGCAGTATTTT
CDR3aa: CASSQGGPAGDTQYF

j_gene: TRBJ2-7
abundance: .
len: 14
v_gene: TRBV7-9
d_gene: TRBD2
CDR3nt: TGTGCCAGCACCCTCGAACCGGGAGGGAACGAGCAGTACTTC
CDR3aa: CASTLEPGGNEQYF

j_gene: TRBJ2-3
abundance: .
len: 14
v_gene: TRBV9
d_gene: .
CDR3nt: TGTGCCAGCAGCGTTGCGGGATTTTACGATACGCAGTATTTT
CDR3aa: CASSVAGFYDTQYF

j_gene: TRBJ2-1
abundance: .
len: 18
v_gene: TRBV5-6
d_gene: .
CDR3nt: TGTGCCAGCAGCTTGGGGATTGCAGGCCTGAGCTCCTACAATGAGCAGTTCTTC
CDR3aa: CASSLGIAGLSSYNEQFF

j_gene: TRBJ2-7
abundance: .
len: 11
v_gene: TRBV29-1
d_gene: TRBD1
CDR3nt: TGCAGTGGACAGGGGACCTACGAGCAGTACTTC
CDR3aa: CSGQGTYEQYF

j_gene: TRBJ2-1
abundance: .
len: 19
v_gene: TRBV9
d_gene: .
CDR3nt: TGTGCCAGCAGCGTATCACGGAGTAATGTCCGGAGCTCCTACAATGAGCAGTTCTTC
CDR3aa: CASSVSRSNVRSSYNEQFF

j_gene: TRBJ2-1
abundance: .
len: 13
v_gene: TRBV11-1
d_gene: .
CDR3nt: TGTGCCAGCAGCTTGGTGGTTGGGGATGAGCAGTTCTTC
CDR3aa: CASSLVVGDEQFF

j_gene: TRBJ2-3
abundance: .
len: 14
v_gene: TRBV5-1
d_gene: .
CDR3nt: TGCGCCAGCAGCCCCTATGCGGCCTCAGATACGCAGTATTTT
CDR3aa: CASSPYAASDTQYF

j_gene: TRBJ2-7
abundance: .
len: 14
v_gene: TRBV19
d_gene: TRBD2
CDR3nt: TGTGCCAGTAGCTTAGCGGGAGTTATCGACGAGCAGTACTTC
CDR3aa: CASSLAGVIDEQYF

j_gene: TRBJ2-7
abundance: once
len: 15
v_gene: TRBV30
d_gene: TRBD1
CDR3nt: TGTGCCTGGAGCGCCGGGACAGGGAGCTCCTACGAGCAGTACTTC
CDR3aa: CAWSAGTGSSYEQYF

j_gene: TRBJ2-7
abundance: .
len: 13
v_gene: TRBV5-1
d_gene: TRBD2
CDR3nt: TGCGCCAGCCATAGCGGGAGGGCCCACGAGCAGTACTTC
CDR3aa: CASHSGRAHEQYF

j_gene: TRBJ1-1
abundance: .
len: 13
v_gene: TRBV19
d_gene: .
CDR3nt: TGTGCCAGTAGTATCGCCAAGAACACTGAAGCTTTCTTT
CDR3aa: CASSIAKNTEAFF

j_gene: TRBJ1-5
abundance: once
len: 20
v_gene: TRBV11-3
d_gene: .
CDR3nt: TGTGCCAGCAGCTTACCCGCTCGTGGGCAGGGCTGTGCGATGTTTCAGCCCCAGCATTTT
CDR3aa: CASSLPARGQGCAMFQPQHF

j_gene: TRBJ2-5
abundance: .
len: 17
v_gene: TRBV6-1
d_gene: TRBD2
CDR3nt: TGTGCCAGCAGTGAACCTTTCCCGACTAGCGGGGAAGAGACCCAGTACTTC
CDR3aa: CASSEPFPTSGEETQYF

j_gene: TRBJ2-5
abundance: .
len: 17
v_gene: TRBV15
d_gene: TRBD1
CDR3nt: TGTGCCACCCAAGCGCAGACAGGGAGTGGGAGCCAAGAGACCCAGTACTTC
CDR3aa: CATQAQTGSGSQETQYF

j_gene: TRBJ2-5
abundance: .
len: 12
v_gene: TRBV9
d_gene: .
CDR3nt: TGTGCCAGCAGCGAGAACCAAGAGACCCAGTACTTC
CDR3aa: CASSENQETQYF

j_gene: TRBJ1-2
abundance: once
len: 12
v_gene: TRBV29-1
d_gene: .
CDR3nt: TGCAGCGTACGGACAGACCCTTATGGCTACACCTTC
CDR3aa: CSVRTDPYGYTF

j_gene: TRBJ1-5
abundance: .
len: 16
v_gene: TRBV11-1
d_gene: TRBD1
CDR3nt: TGTGCCAGCCGCCCGGGGGGACAGGGTCGGGGTCAGCCCCAGCATTTT
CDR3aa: CASRPGGQGRGQPQHF

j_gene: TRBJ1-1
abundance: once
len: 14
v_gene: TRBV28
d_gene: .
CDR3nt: TGTGCCAGCAGTTTGCAGCATGAGAACACTGAAGCTTTCTTT
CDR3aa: CASSLQHENTEAFF

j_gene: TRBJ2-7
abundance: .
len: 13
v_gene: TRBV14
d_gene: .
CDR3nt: TGTGCCAGCAGCCAAGATAGTATCTACGAGCAGTACTTC
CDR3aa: CASSQDSIYEQYF

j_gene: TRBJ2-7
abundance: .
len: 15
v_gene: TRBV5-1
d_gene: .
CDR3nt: TGCGCCAGCAGCTTGGGGCAGGAACTATCCTACGAGCAGTACTTC
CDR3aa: CASSLGQELSYEQYF

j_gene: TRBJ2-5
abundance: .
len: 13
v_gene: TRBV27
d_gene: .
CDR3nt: TGTGCCAGCAGTTTATCGGGAGGAAAGACCCAGTACTTC
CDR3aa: CASSLSGGKTQYF